These T cell receptor beta chains were read from a single sample in a study of blood T cell repertoires in COVID-19. The method was immunoSEQ multiplex PCR; TCRdb's version includes in-frame clones alone and lacks a portion of them. The profile shows just over 150,000 clones, roughly 85% of them singletons. Sequencing used peripheral blood. The origin of the receptors is a human donor with acute or convalescent COVID-19. The donor label of this sample is uncertain. The CDR3 runs from the conserved cysteine through the conserved F or W. The order of the fields is V gene, CDR3 length, J gene, D gene, clone size, CDR3 protein, CDR3 DNA. The D gene is left open where the match is weak. Clone size is stated in some rows and not others, as once, few, many or a class when expanded.

TRBV11-2	16	TRBJ2-3	TRBD1	once	CASSPLGQGVSDTQYF	TGTGCCAGCAGCCCCTTGGGACAGGGGGTCTCAGATACGCAGTATTTT
TRBV28	13	TRBJ1-1	-	-	CASTPTSGPEAFF	TGTGCCAGCACCCCTACAAGTGGGCCTGAAGCTTTCTTT
TRBV7-3	15	TRBJ2-2	-	-	CASSLTGQNTGELFF	TGTGCCAGCAGCTTAACAGGACAGAACACCGGGGAGCTGTTTTTT
TRBV6-5	15	TRBJ1-6	-	-	CASSYSPGQLSPLHF	TGTGCCAGCAGTTACTCCCCCGGACAGCTTTCACCCCTCCACTTT
TRBV11-2	15	TRBJ1-6	TRBD1	-	CASSLGGQGNSPLHF	TGTGCCAGCAGCTTAGGGGGACAGGGTAATTCACCCCTCCACTTT
TRBV18	14	TRBJ1-5	TRBD1	once	CASSRGRGDQPQHF	TGTGCCAGCTCACGGGGCAGGGGGGATCAGCCCCAGCATTTT
TRBV7-3	15	TRBJ1-6	TRBD1	-	CASSLHRGLDSPLHF	TGTGCCAGCAGCCTACACAGGGGGCTAGATTCACCCCTCCACTTT
TRBV4-2	19	TRBJ1-5	TRBD1	-	CASSPRTGVGGGSNQPQHF	TGTGCCAGCAGCCCTCGCACGGGGGTAGGGGGCGGAAGCAATCAGCCCCAGCATTTT
TRBV4-3	16	TRBJ1-6	TRBD1	-	CASSQESGTGVSPLHF	TGCGCCAGCAGCCAAGAATCCGGGACAGGGGTTTCACCCCTCCACTTT
TRBV5-1	16	TRBJ2-1	TRBD1	-	CASSLGTGDTYNEQFF	TGCGCCAGCAGCTTGGGCACAGGGGATACCTACAATGAGCAGTTCTTC
TRBV5-1	14	TRBJ1-1	-	-	CASSPAGQNTEAFF	TGCGCCAGCAGCCCGGCAGGGCAGAACACTGAAGCTTTCTTT
TRBV18	13	TRBJ1-2	-	-	CASSLTESYGYTF	TGTGCCAGCTCACTCACAGAGAGCTATGGCTACACCTTC
TRBV7-2	15	TRBJ2-7	TRBD1	few	CASSLGTGAGYEQYF	TGTGCCAGCAGCTTGGGGACAGGGGCAGGCTACGAGCAGTACTTC
TRBV19	18	TRBJ2-3	TRBD2	-	CASSTIGLAGGVTDTQYF	TGTGCCAGTAGTACCATTGGACTAGCGGGGGGTGTAACAGATACGCAGTATTTT
TRBV5-4	16	TRBJ1-6	TRBD1	-	CASSLASTGNNSPLHF	TGTGCCAGCAGCTTGGCCTCGACAGGGAATAATTCACCCCTCCACTTT
TRBV7-3	15	TRBJ1-6	-	-	CASSLTGRGNSPLHF	TGTGCCAGCAGCTTAACTGGCAGGGGTAATTCACCCCTCCACTTT
TRBV7-3	14	TRBJ2-5	-	-	CASSLLGGRETQYF	TGTGCCAGCAGCTTGTTGGGAGGTCGAGAGACCCAGTACTTC
TRBV2	14	TRBJ1-2	TRBD1	-	CARRGTGDDYGYTF	TGTGCCAGGCGGGGGACAGGGGATGACTATGGCTACACCTTC
TRBV5-4	14	TRBJ1-3	-	-	CASSYSGAGNTIYF	TGTGCCAGCAGCTACTCAGGTGCTGGAAACACCATATATTTT
TRBV4-1	15	TRBJ1-2	TRBD1	-	CASSQVRGQMYGYTF	TGCGCCAGCAGCCAAGTTAGGGGGCAAATGTATGGCTACACCTTC
TRBV24-1	16	TRBJ2-3	-	-	CATSDLGGTAGDTQYF	TGTGCCACCAGTGATTTGGGGGGGACGGCCGGAGATACGCAGTATTTT
TRBV18	14	TRBJ1-1	-	-	CASSPVEGNTEAFF	TGTGCCAGCTCGCCCGTGGAGGGGAACACTGAAGCTTTCTTT
TRBV18	13	TRBJ1-2	TRBD1	-	CASSPGTGHGYTF	TGTGCCAGCTCACCTGGGACAGGGCACGGCTACACCTTC
TRBV18	16	TRBJ1-6	-	-	CASSSGTQEVGSPLHF	TGTGCCAGCTCGTCCGGGACACAAGAGGTTGGCTCACCCCTCCACTTT
TRBV2	14	TRBJ2-7	TRBD2	-	CASSDHGGSYEQYF	TGTGCCAGCAGCGACCACGGGGGGTCCTACGAGCAGTACTTC
TRBV5-6	11	TRBJ1-1	-	-	CASSLQLEAFF	TGTGCCAGCAGCTTACAGCTTGAAGCTTTCTTT
TRBV28	13	TRBJ1-1	TRBD1	once	CASRGQGHTEAFF	TGTGCCAGCAGGGGACAGGGGCACACTGAAGCTTTCTTT
TRBV7-9	13	TRBJ2-7	-	-	CASSHQQVREQYF	TGTGCCAGCAGCCATCAACAGGTTAGGGAGCAGTACTTC
TRBV9	15	TRBJ1-6	-	-	CASSVDSGRGSPLHF	TGTGCCAGCAGCGTAGACTCGGGACGGGGGTCACCCCTCCACTTT
TRBV4-3	16	TRBJ1-1	-	-	CASSRVRTTMNTEAFF	TGCGCCAGCAGCCGAGTCCGGACGACTATGAACACTGAAGCTTTCTTT
TRBV23-1	13	TRBJ2-7	-	-	CASSRLGGGEQYF	TGCGCCAGCAGCCGGCTTGGGGGAGGCGAGCAGTACTTC
TRBV5-1	15	TRBJ1-6	-	-	CASSLESSYNSPLHF	TGCGCCAGCAGCTTGGAGAGCTCCTATAATTCACCCCTCCACTTT
TRBV10-3	14	TRBJ2-5	TRBD2	-	CAISEPAGEETQYF	TGTGCCATCAGTGAGCCGGCGGGAGAAGAGACCCAGTACTTC
TRBV14	15	TRBJ2-3	TRBD2	-	CASSPGLAATDTQYF	TGTGCCAGCAGTCCCGGGCTAGCGGCCACAGATACGCAGTATTTT
TRBV11-2	13	TRBJ2-3	-	-	CASTSGSIDTQYF	TGTGCCAGCACTTCAGGGTCCATTGATACGCAGTATTTT
TRBV19	15	TRBJ1-3	-	-	CASIPGGTRGNTIYF	TGTGCCAGTATCCCGGGAGGGACTCGTGGAAACACCATATATTTT
TRBV30	13	TRBJ2-1	-	-	CAGGLEGANEQFF	TGTGCCGGAGGTTTGGAGGGGGCCAATGAGCAGTTCTTC
TRBV19	15	TRBJ2-7	-	-	CASSPPGHLRDEQYF	TGTGCCAGTAGTCCACCGGGACACCTAAGGGACGAGCAGTACTTC
TRBV19	16	TRBJ1-5	TRBD1	-	CASSPPGTGTNQPQHF	TGTGCCAGTAGCCCTCCCGGGACAGGGACCAATCAGCCCCAGCATTTT
TRBV5-6	13	TRBJ1-5	-	-	CASSFSTGEPQHF	TGTGCCAGCAGCTTTAGCACGGGGGAGCCCCAGCATTTT
TRBV12-3/TRBV12-4	13	TRBJ1-5	-	-	CASRDTGDQPQHF	TGTGCCAGCAGGGACACGGGAGATCAGCCCCAGCATTTT
TRBV28	14	TRBJ1-1	-	-	CASSSGGGNTEAFF	TGTGCCAGCAGTTCCGGCGGGGGGAACACTGAAGCTTTCTTT
TRBV6-5	15	TRBJ1-5	-	-	CASTPGTSLNQPQHF	TGTGCCAGCACTCCCGGGACATCTTTGAATCAGCCCCAGCATTTT
TRBV11-1	13	TRBJ1-1	-	once	CASSFFGAEEAFF	TGTGCCAGCAGCTTCTTTGGGGCCGAGGAAGCTTTCTTT
TRBV5-8	16	TRBJ2-2	TRBD1	-	CASSFGQGANTGELFF	TGTGCCAGCAGCTTCGGACAGGGGGCGAACACCGGGGAGCTGTTTTTT
TRBV30	13	TRBJ1-2	TRBD1	-	CAWRERGLGGYTF	TGTGCCTGGAGGGAAAGGGGGCTCGGTGGCTACACCTTC
TRBV7-8	12	TRBJ1-5	-	-	CASSLGVQPQHF	TGTGCCAGCAGCCTCGGGGTTCAGCCCCAGCATTTT
TRBV28	17	TRBJ1-6	TRBD1	-	CASSFGTGGWGNSPLHF	TGTGCCAGCAGTTTCGGGACAGGGGGCTGGGGTAATTCACCCCTCCACTTT
TRBV28	15	TRBJ1-2	TRBD1	-	CASSQGRGRRDGYTF	TGTGCCAGCAGTCAGGGCAGGGGGAGGAGGGATGGCTACACCTTC
TRBV7-2	14	TRBJ1-4	-	-	CASSFTGIGEKLFF	TGTGCCAGCAGTTTTACAGGGATTGGCGAAAAACTGTTTTTT
TRBV24-1	13	TRBJ1-5	-	-	CATSQAGGQPQHF	TGTGCCACCAGCCAGGCGGGGGGGCAGCCCCAGCATTTT
TRBV2	13	TRBJ2-3	TRBD1	-	CASIRGRTDTQYF	TGTGCCAGCATCAGGGGGCGAACAGATACGCAGTATTTT
TRBV7-2	14	TRBJ2-1	TRBD1	once	CASSLGTVGYEQFF	TGTGCCAGCAGCCTCGGGACAGTAGGCTATGAGCAGTTCTTC
TRBV6-2/TRBV6-3	12	TRBJ1-4	-	-	CASSPANEKLFF	TGTGCCAGCAGTCCAGCTAATGAAAAACTGTTTTTT
TRBV7-7	14	TRBJ2-2	TRBD1	-	CASHKGQGIGELFF	TGTGCCAGCCACAAAGGACAGGGCATCGGGGAGCTGTTTTTT
TRBV7-9	14	TRBJ2-1	-	once	CASSFRVSYNEQFF	TGTGCCAGCAGCTTCCGCGTCTCCTACAATGAGCAGTTCTTC
TRBV4-3	14	TRBJ2-7	TRBD1	few	CASSQDVLRTGAFF	TGCGCCAGCAGCCAAGATGTATTGAGGACAGGGGCTTTCTTC
TRBV14	13	TRBJ1-1	-	-	CASSYPGNTEAFF	TGTGCCAGCAGCTATCCAGGGAACACTGAAGCTTTCTTT
TRBV4-3	19	TRBJ2-3	TRBD2	few	CASSQEGATSGGSTDTQYF	TGCGCCAGCAGCCAAGAGGGGGCTACTAGCGGGGGTTCCACAGATACGCAGTATTTT